This T cell receptor (beta chain) originates from a study of CD8 T cells in Susac syndrome. The CDR3 extends over 18 amino acids. The germline gives CDR1 SNHLY, CDR2 FYNNEI. V lost 3 bases and J lost 0, with 18 bases in between. Each multiple sclerosis control was a treatment-naive patient with relapsing-remitting disease that was either stable or active. An amount of RNA that ranged from about 0.45 to 1 ug was reverse transcribed with random hexamers. Using its own MiXCR run on the immunoSEQ multiplex PCR reads, TCRdb lists one record per CDR3 protein. This table holds over 150,000 distinct CDR3 sequences, approximately 95% found once.

The chain is built from TRBV2 and TRBJ2-1; D is ambiguous. The sequence derives from a human donor with multiple sclerosis. Specimen: CD4+ T cells from PBMCs. CDR3 coding DNA: TGTGCCAGCAGTGACTTTAGCCCACCACTGAGCTCCTACAATGAGCAGTTCTTC. Protein: CASSDFSPPLSSYNEQFF.